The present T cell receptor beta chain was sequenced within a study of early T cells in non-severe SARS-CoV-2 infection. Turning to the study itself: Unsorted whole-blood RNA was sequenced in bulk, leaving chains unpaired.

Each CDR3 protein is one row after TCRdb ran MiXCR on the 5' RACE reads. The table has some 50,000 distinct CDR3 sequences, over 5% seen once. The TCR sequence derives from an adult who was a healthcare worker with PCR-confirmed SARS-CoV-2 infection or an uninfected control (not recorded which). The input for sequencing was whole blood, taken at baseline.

The CDR3 coding sequence is TGTGCCAGCAGTCAATCTTGGGGGGGAGCACTGAAGCTTTTCTTT. It specifies CASSQSWGGALKLFF. This rearrangement joins TRBV6-5 to TRBJ1-1; tentatively, D is TRBD1 (5 bases). Between the trimmed V and J ends, which lost 5 bases and 13 bases, there was a span of 26 bases. The CDR3 consists of 15 residues. CDR1 and CDR2 from the germline V gene are MNHEY and SVGAGI.